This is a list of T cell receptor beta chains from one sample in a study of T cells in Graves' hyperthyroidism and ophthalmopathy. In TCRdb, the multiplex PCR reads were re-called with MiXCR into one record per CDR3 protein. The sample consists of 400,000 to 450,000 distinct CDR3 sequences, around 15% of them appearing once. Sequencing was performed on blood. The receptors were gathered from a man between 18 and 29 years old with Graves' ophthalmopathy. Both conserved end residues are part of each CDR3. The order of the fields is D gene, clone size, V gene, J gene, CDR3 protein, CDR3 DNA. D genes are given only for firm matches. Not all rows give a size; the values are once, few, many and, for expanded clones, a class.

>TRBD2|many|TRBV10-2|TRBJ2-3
CASSEYGTSGSTDTQYF
TGCGCCAGCAGTGAGTACGGGACTAGCGGAAGCACAGATACGCAGTATTTT
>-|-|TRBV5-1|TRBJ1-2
CASSLAGDNYGYTF
TGCGCCAGCAGCTTGGCAGGGGATAACTATGGCTACACCTTC
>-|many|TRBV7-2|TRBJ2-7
CASSSEGGYNYEQYF
TGTGCCAGCAGCTCCGAGGGTGGCTACAACTACGAGCAGTACTTC
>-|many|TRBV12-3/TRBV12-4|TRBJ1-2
CASSFGGRYGYTF
TGTGCCAGCAGTTTTGGGGGCCGCTATGGCTACACCTTC
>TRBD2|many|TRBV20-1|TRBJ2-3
CSARMTSGGGRTDTQYF
TGCAGTGCTAGAATGACTAGCGGGGGGGGACGCACAGATACGCAGTATTTT
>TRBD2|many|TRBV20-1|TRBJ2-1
CSASGGSSYNEQFF
TGCAGTGCTAGCGGCGGGAGCTCCTACAATGAGCAGTTCTTC
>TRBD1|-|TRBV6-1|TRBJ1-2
CASSATGSYGYTF
TGTGCCAGCAGTGCGACAGGGAGTTATGGCTACACCTTC
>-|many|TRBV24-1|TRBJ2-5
CATSAFGREEETQYF
TGTGCCACCAGTGCTTTCGGCAGGGAAGAAGAGACCCAGTACTTC
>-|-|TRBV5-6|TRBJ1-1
CASSVGPAEAFF
TGTGCCAGCAGCGTGGGCCCGGCAGAAGCTTTCTTT
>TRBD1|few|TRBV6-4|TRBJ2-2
CASSDSQGAGELFF
TGTGCCAGCAGTGACTCACAGGGGGCCGGGGAGCTGTTTTTT
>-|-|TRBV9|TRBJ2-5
CASSVGPAGKETQYF
TGTGCCAGCAGCGTAGGGCCTGCTGGAAAAGAGACCCAGTACTTC
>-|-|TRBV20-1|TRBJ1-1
CSARGGHTEAFF
TGCAGTGCCCGTGGCGGGCACACTGAAGCTTTCTTT
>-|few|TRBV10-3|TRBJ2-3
CAISVEGNTDTQYF
TGTGCCATCAGTGTGGAGGGAAACACAGATACGCAGTATTTT
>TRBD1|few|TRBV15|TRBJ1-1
CATSMGTGRGTEAFF
TGTGCCACCAGCATGGGGACAGGGAGAGGCACTGAAGCTTTCTTT
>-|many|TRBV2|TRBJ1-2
CASTGEGIALYYGYTF
TGTGCCAGCACCGGGGAAGGAATAGCTTTATACTATGGCTACACCTTC
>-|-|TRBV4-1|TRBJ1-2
CASSRIGQGYTF
TGCGCCAGCAGCCGGATTGGCCAGGGCTACACCTTC
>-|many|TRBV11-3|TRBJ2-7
CASSLEGETGVSYEQYF
TGTGCCAGCAGCTTAGAGGGAGAAACAGGCGTCTCCTACGAGCAGTACTTC
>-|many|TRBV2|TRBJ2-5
CASSELQETQYF
TGTGCCAGCAGTGAATTGCAAGAGACCCAGTACTTC
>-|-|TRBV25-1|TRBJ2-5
CASSEISNF
TGTGCCAGCAGTGAAATTTCCAACTTC
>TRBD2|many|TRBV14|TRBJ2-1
CASSQDSRGLADNEQFF
TGTGCCAGCAGCCAAGATTCAAGAGGACTAGCGGACAATGAGCAGTTCTTC
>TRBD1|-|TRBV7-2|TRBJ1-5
CASSPHSGGRAGGRPQPQHF
TGTGCCAGCAGCCCCCATAGCGGGGGGCGGGCAGGGGGTCGTCCTCAGCCCCAGCATTTT
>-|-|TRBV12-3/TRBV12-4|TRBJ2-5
CASSYEGGLETQYF
TGTGCCAGCAGTTACGAGGGGGGGCTGGAGACCCAGTACTTC
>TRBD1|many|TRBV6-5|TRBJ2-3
CASSYSVRDRESTDTQYF
TGTGCCAGCAGTTACTCGGTCAGGGACAGGGAGAGCACAGATACGCAGTATTTT
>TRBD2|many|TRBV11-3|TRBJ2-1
CASSLEASGAPYNEQFF
TGTGCCAGCAGCTTAGAGGCTAGCGGGGCCCCGTACAATGAGCAGTTCTTC
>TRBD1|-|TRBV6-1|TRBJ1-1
CASGSWTGGGTEAFF
TGTGCCAGCGGTTCGTGGACAGGGGGCGGCACTGAAGCTTTCTTT
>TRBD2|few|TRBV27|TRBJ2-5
CASRPLRAGKETQYF
TGTGCCAGCAGGCCCCTAAGAGCGGGGAAAGAGACCCAGTACTTC
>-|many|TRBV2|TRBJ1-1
CASSVDALTEAFF
TGTGCCAGCAGTGTGGACGCTCTCACTGAAGCTTTCTTT
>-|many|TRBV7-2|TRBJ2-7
CASSIGSLSYEQYF
TGTGCCAGCAGCATCGGCTCACTCTCCTACGAGCAGTACTTC
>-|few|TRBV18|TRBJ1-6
CASSPRQANSPLHF
TGTGCCAGCTCACCGCGACAGGCTAATTCACCCCTCCACTTT
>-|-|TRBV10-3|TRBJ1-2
CAITVPGISSGYTF
TGTGCCATCACAGTCCCAGGGATTTCAAGTGGCTACACCTTC
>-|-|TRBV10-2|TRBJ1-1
CASSEYNTEAFF
TGCGCCAGCAGTGAGTATAACACTGAAGCTTTCTTT
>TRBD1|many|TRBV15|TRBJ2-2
CATKLGTASLRYTGELFF
TGTGCCACCAAGCTGGGGACAGCCTCCCTACGCTACACCGGGGAGCTGTTTTTT
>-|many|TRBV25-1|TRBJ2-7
CASSGFLTVNSYEQYF
TGTGCCAGCAGTGGTTTCCTCACGGTGAACTCCTACGAGCAGTACTTC
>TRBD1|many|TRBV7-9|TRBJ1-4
CASSGGQDLNEKLFF
TGTGCCAGCAGCGGGGGACAGGACCTTAATGAAAAACTGTTTTTT
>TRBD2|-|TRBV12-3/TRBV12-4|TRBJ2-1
CASSSRPGGGEVGDEQFF
TGTGCCAGCAGTTCTAGGCCGGGAGGCGGGGAGGTTGGAGATGAGCAGTTCTTC
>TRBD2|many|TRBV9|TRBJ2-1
CASSVPRAGGRGYNEQFF
TGTGCCAGCAGCGTCCCCCGGGCTGGCGGGAGGGGGTACAATGAGCAGTTCTTC
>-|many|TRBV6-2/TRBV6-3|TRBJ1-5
CASSYSAYSNQPQHF
TGTGCCAGCAGTTACTCAGCTTATAGCAATCAGCCCCAGCATTTT
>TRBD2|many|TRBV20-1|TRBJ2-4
CSATGTSGSINIQYF
TGCAGTGCTACCGGGACTAGCGGGTCTATAAACATTCAGTACTTC
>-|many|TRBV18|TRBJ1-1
CASSPQHGGNTEAFF
TGTGCCAGCTCACCACAACACGGAGGGAACACTGAAGCTTTCTTT
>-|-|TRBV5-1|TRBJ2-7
CASRLTGFDEQYF
TGCGCCAGCAGATTAACCGGTTTCGACGAGCAGTACTTC
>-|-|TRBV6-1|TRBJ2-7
CASSSLGLGYEQYF
TGTGCCAGCAGTTCACTAGGGTTGGGCTACGAGCAGTACTTC
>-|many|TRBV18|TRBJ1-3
CASSSSTSGNTIYF
TGTGCCAGCTCATCCTCGACCTCTGGAAACACCATATATTTT
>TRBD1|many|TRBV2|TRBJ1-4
CASKRGTGIEKLFF
TGTGCCAGCAAAAGGGGGACAGGGATCGAAAAACTGTTTTTT